The rows below give T cell receptor beta chains drawn from one sample of a study of blood T cell repertoires in COVID-19. The assay was immunoSEQ multiplex PCR, and TCRdb's table has in-frame clones only and misses some. The table includes 140,000 to 150,000 clones, around 80% detected once. Sequenced: peripheral blood. The receptors stem from a man between 70 and 80 years old who had recovered from COVID-19. CDR3s include the opening cysteine and the closing phenylalanine or tryptophan. The D gene is left open where the match is weak. Expanded clones are given a class, and other clones once, few, many or no size at all.

TRBV4-1	.	TRBJ2-7	.	TGCGCCAGCAGCCAAGAGGTGAGACTCGTGCTATACTACGAGCAGTACTTC	CASSQEVRLVLYYEQYF
TRBV19	.	TRBJ2-6	.	TGTGCCAGTAGTATTTATCCACTCTCTGGGGCCAACGTCCTGACTTTC	CASSIYPLSGANVLTF
TRBV5-1	.	TRBJ2-7	.	TGCGCCAGCAACTACAAATCGAGGGGGAGGGACTCCTACGAGCAGTACTTC	CASNYKSRGRDSYEQYF
TRBV7-3	.	TRBJ1-1	.	TGTGCCAGCAGCTTAACGGGGCTCGGCACTGAAGCTTTCTTT	CASSLTGLGTEAFF
TRBV6-1	.	TRBJ2-7	.	TGTGCCAGCAGTGAAGGGACGGGGACCTACGAGCAGTACTTC	CASSEGTGTYEQYF
TRBV4-2	TRBD2	TRBJ2-7	.	TGTGCCAGCAGCGAGACTAGCGGGAGCTACGAGCAGTACTTC	CASSETSGSYEQYF
TRBV5-1	TRBD2	TRBJ2-7	.	TGCGCCAGCAGCCCCACCGGGGGGTCTTACGAGCAGTACTTC	CASSPTGGSYEQYF
TRBV12-5	TRBD2	TRBJ2-2	.	TGTGCTAGTGGTTTGGTACTCTCAGAGATCGGCGGGAGAAGAATCACCGGGGAGCTGTTTTTT	CASGLVLSEIGGRRITGELFF
TRBV4-1	.	TRBJ1-1	once	TGCGCCAGCAGCCAAGGCCCCAGGGAGGCGAACACTGAAGCTTTCTTT	CASSQGPREANTEAFF
TRBV2	.	TRBJ2-7	.	TGTGCCAGCGAACCGACAGGACCCTACGAGCAGTACTTC	CASEPTGPYEQYF
TRBV11-2	.	TRBJ2-3	.	TGTGCCAGCAGCTTATTTACCGGGACAGATACGCAGTATTTT	CASSLFTGTDTQYF